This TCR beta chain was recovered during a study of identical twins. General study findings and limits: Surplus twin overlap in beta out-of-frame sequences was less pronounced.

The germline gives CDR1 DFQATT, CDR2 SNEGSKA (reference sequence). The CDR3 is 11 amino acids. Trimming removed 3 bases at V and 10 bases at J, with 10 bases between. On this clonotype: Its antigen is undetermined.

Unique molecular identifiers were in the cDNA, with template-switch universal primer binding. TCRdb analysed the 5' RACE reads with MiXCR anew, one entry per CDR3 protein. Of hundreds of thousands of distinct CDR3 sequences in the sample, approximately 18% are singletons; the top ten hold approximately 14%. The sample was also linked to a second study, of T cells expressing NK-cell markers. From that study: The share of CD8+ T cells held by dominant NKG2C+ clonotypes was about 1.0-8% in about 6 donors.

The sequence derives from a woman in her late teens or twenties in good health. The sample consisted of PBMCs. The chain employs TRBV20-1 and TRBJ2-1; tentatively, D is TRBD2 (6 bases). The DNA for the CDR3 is TGCAGTGCTAGGTTTGCGGGGGAGCAGTTCTTC. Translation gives CSARFAGEQFF.